This T cell receptor (beta chain) was retrieved from a study of beta chain features in type 1 diabetes. Overall study context: Healthy donors, compared against patients, showed similar age, gender and cell yields. The examined sorted cells totaled fewer than 110,000,000 across samples. Notes on the study in general: For patients and controls alike, PCR might favor shorter templates to the same degree. Type 1 diabetes patients had VDJ junctions that carried fewer insertions and more deletions.

Isolated RNA was reverse transcribed in full, so expressed TCRB transcripts were sequenced. Libraries were prepared by immunoSEQ multiplex PCR; TCRdb keeps only in-frame clonotypes and omits some of them. There are about 620,000 clones in the sample; around 16% occur only once, and under 0.095% lies in the top ten. The CDR3 consists of 13 residues. Germline values: CDR1 WSHSY, CDR2 SAAADI. Trimming took off 5 bases at V and 15 bases at J, with 20 bases between the two ends. Of note for this clone: Its specificity is unknown.

This sequence joins TRBV10-2 and TRBJ2-1; D possibly uses TRBD1 or TRBD2 (6 bases each). This receptor was obtained from a man in his late teens or twenties in good health. Sample: naive CD4+ T cells from blood. The CDR3 sequence is CASSPGAVHGRFF. The DNA for the CDR3 is TGCGCCAGCAGTCCAGGGGCGGTACACGGGAGGTTCTTC.